Below, 21 T cell receptor beta chains from the same sample are listed, as sequenced in a study of T cell responses to AZD1222 COVID-19 vaccine. Only in-frame clones appear in the TCRdb table, and some are missing; sequencing was by immunoSEQ multiplex PCR. The sample has about 76,000 clones, roughly 90% seen once. Source: peripheral blood, taken on day 0 of AZD1222 vaccination. The receptors were gathered from an adult in good health.

CDR3 DNA sequence: TGTGCCAGCAGTTTGGAACTCAACACTGAAGCTTTCTTT. It is translated as CASSLELNTEAFF. The rearrangement uses TRBV27 and TRBJ1-1; the D is unclear. Trimming pared 3 bases from V and 2 bases from J, leaving 7 bases between. This CDR3 contains 13 residues. Germline V lookup: CDR1 MNHEY, CDR2 SMNVEV (reference sequence).

The chain joins TRBV11-2 to TRBJ2-3; D is unclear. Germline loops: CDR1 SGHAT, CDR2 FQNNGV. CDR3 length: 14 residues. V lost 1 base, J lost 2 bases, and 7 bases lay in between. DNA of the CDR3: TGTGCCAGCAGCTTAGGTCAGAACACAGATACGCAGTATTTT. Translating it yields CASSLGQNTDTQYF. Drawing the rest from reference TRBV11-2 and TRBJ2-3, the complete variable domain is EAGVAQSPRYKIIEKRQSVAFWCNPISGHATLYWYQQILGQGPKLLIQFQNNGVVDDSQLPKDRFSAERLKGVDSTLKIQPAKLEDSAVYLCASSLGQNTDTQYFGPGTRLTVL.

This rearrangement joins TRBV12-3 or TRBV12-4 to TRBJ1-2; no definite D call. V was pared by 6 bases and J by 4 bases, with 12 bases between. This CDR3 has 13 amino acids. The CDR3 spells CASSPGPGYGYTF. CDR3 sequence (DNA): TGTGCCAGCAGCCCTGGACCCGGCTATGGCTACACCTTC.

The CDR3 DNA is TGTGCCAGCAGCCAAGAGGCCGGCTGGGACACCATATATTTT. Protein: CASSQEAGWDTIYF. This chain links TRBV14 with TRBJ1-3; D call uncertain. CDR1 is SGHDN, CDR2 FVKESK, per germline. V was clipped by 0 bases and J by 8 bases, with 11 bases between them. This CDR3 comprises 14 residues.

This chain connects TRBV6-2 or TRBV6-3 to TRBJ2-1; D uncertain. From germline, CDR1 is MNHEY and CDR2 SVGEGT. V lost 0 bases to trimming and J lost 1 base, with 13 bases between them. The CDR3 sequence is 17 residues long. The CDR3 coding sequence is TGTGCCAGCAGTTACTCGATGTGGGTCGTTTCCTACAATGAGCAGTTCTTC. This gives the protein CASSYSMWVVSYNEQFF.

This rearrangement joins TRBV5-1 to TRBJ2-3; D is undetermined. The germline V gene encodes CDR1 SGHRS and CDR2 YFSETQ. The V end lost 1 base, the J end lost 2 bases, and 11 bases lay between the germline ends. This CDR3 is 15 amino acids long. The CDR3 region is CASSLMGPYTDTQYF. The CDR3 nucleotides are TGCGCCAGCAGCTTGATGGGCCCCTACACAGATACGCAGTATTTT.

V usage is TRBV5-4 and J usage is TRBJ1-1; the match to TRBD1 covers 7 bases. The CDR3 is 15 residues long. Trimming cost V 4 bases and J 2 bases; bases outside gene matches: 8. The germline V gene has CDR1 SGHNT and CDR2 YYREEE (reference sequence). The CDR3 sequence: CASSVPGTANTEAFF. The CDR3 DNA follows: TGTGCCAGCAGCGTTCCCGGGACAGCAAACACTGAAGCTTTCTTT.

The chain recombines TRBV10-1 with TRBJ2-7; D is ambiguous. V was pared by 8 bases and J by 0 bases, with 14 bases between. Germline V gene sequence: CDR1 WNHNN, CDR2 SYGVQD (reference sequence). The CDR3 totals 14 residues. The chain's CDR3 is CASGPGVPSYEQYF. In DNA, the CDR3 is TGCGCCAGCGGCCCCGGAGTCCCCTCCTACGAGCAGTACTTC.

In DNA form, the CDR3 reads TGTGCCAGCAGACGCGGGACAGGGCAGCTTGGCACCATATATTTT. Translation gives CASRRGTGQLGTIYF. The chain carries TRBV6-5 and TRBJ1-3; 9 nucleotides agree with TRBD1. Looked up from germline, CDR1 is MNHEY and CDR2 is SVGAGI. The length of the CDR3 is 15 residues. The J segment lost 9 bases and the V segment lost 6 bases, leaving 12 bases of the junction unmatched.

The genes are TRBV5-8 and TRBJ2-5; 9 bases line up with TRBD2. Germline V gene sequence: CDR1 SGHTS, CDR2 YDEGEE. This CDR3 has 17 amino acids. V shed 0 bases, J shed 1 base, and the junction held 7 bases outside the gene matches. This chain's CDR3 is CASSLGRGGGAQETQYF. CDR3 DNA sequence: TGTGCCAGCAGCTTGGGAAGGGGCGGGGGGGCCCAAGAGACCCAGTACTTC.

This rearrangement joins TRBV7-3 to TRBJ2-5; TRBD2 aligns across 7 bases. Per the germline V gene, CDR1 is SGHTA and CDR2 is FQGTGA. V dropped 5 bases and J dropped 5; count of bases not matched to a gene: 8. The length of the CDR3 is 14 residues. CDR3 in amino acids: CASSLGGIRETQYF. CDR3 sequence (DNA): TGTGCCAGCAGCCTGGGGGGGATTCGTGAGACCCAGTACTTC.

This clone was observed a few times. The chain employs TRBV7-9 and TRBJ1-2, with D unresolved. This CDR3 has 12 residues. Trimming took off 5 bases at V and 4 bases at J, with 8 bases between the two ends. Per the germline V gene, CDR1 is SEHNR and CDR2 is FQNEAQ (reference sequence). CDR3 sequence (DNA): TGTGCCAGCAGCCTATCACCCTATGGCTACACCTTC. Residues: CASSLSPYGYTF.

As DNA, the CDR3 is TGTGCCAGCAGCACCCGACAGGGGCCCCTTGGCTACACCTTC. Protein sequence: CASSTRQGPLGYTF. This chain joins TRBV7-8 and TRBJ1-2, with 8 bases that match TRBD1. Germline values: CDR1 SGHVS, CDR2 FQNEAQ. This CDR3 spans 14 amino acids. After removal of 5 bases from V and 7 bases from J, the junction contained 9 bases not matched to a gene. The full variable domain, with the rest looked up from reference TRBV7-8 and TRBJ1-2, is GAGVSQSPRYKVAKRGQDVALRCDPISGHVSLFWYQQALGQGPEFLTYFQNEAQLDKSGLPSDRFFAERPEGSVSTLKIQRTQQEDSAVYLCASSTRQGPLGYTFGSGTRLTVV.

This clone was recorded once. The chain links TRBV27 to TRBJ1-1; D remains unclear. Germline V gene sequence: CDR1 MNHEY, CDR2 SMNVEV (reference sequence). CDR3 size: 16 residues. Deletions cut 2 bases from V and 2 bases from J, with 15 bases between. The CDR3 bases are TGTGCCAGCAGTTTAGAACGGGCTGGAACTAACACTGAAGCTTTCTTT. Its translation is CASSLERAGTNTEAFF.

This clone showed up just once. The chain combines TRBV12-3 or TRBV12-4 with TRBJ1-5; D is perhaps TRBD1 (6 bases). V lost 2 bases to trimming and J lost 7 bases, with 9 bases between them. There are 13 residues in the CDR3. CDR3 residues: CASSLLGGQPQHF. CDR3 bases: TGTGCCAGCAGTTTATTAGGGGGACAGCCCCAGCATTTT.

This sequence joins TRBV7-9 and TRBJ1-2, with no clear D. V lost 5 bases, J lost 8 bases, and 18 bases lay in between. Germline V lookup: CDR1 SEHNR, CDR2 FQNEAQ (reference sequence). The CDR3 length is 14 residues. The CDR3: CASSPRAPGEGYTF. CDR3 bases: TGTGCCAGCAGCCCCCGGGCCCCGGGAGAAGGCTACACCTTC.

The J gene is TRBJ1-1, the V gene TRBV7-3; D call uncertain. Trimming shortened V by 7 bases and J by 0 bases, and 9 bases separated the two germline ends. In germline, CDR1 is SGHTA, CDR2 FQGTGA. The CDR3 runs to 13 residues. The CDR3 reads CASKSLVNTEAFF. The DNA for the CDR3 is TGTGCCAGCAAGTCATTAGTGAACACTGAAGCTTTCTTT.

This chain joins TRBV7-9 and TRBJ2-3; TRBD2 is a possible D gene (7 bases). The length of the CDR3 is 16 residues. V lost 5 bases to trimming and J lost 1 base, with 16 bases between them. Per the germline V gene, CDR1 is SEHNR and CDR2 is FQNEAQ (reference sequence). This chain's CDR3 is CASSHRGGARTDTQYF. CDR3 DNA sequence: TGTGCCAGCAGCCACAGAGGGGGGGCCCGCACAGATACGCAGTATTTT.

V and J are TRBV2 and TRBJ1-4; TRBD1 matches at 10 bases. The CDR3 spans 15 residues. Germline CDR1 and CDR2: SNHLY and FYNNEI. V gave up 5 bases and J gave up 6 bases; unmatched junction bases: 6. The CDR3 sequence: CASSKGQGVDEKLFF. The CDR3 DNA reads as TGTGCCAGCAGTAAAGGACAGGGGGTGGATGAAAAACTGTTTTTT.

The V call is TRBV30, the J call TRBJ1-5, with D perhaps matching TRBD1 (5 bases). This CDR3 has 13 residues. Germline CDR1 GTSNPN, CDR2 SVGIG (reference sequence). Deletions cut 0 bases from V and 4 bases from J, with 7 bases between. This CDR3 reads CAWSVEGNQPQHF. CDR3 nucleotides: TGTGCCTGGAGTGTAGAGGGGAATCAGCCCCAGCATTTT.

The V gene is TRBV5-6, the J gene TRBJ2-7, with D perhaps matching TRBD1 (6 bases). Germline CDR1 and CDR2: SGHDT and YYEEEE. V lost 0 bases and J lost 0, with 13 bases in between. There are 16 residues in the CDR3. The DNA of the CDR3 is TGTGCCAGCAGCTTGGCCGGGACACTGGCCTCCTACGAGCAGTACTTC. This gives the protein CASSLAGTLASYEQYF.